This is a list of T cell receptor beta chains from one sample in a study of long-term antiretroviral therapy in people with HIV. This table comes from immunoSEQ multiplex PCR, and its TCRdb copy is limited to in-frame clones, with some not included. In the table there are about 29,000 clones, 93% of which are singletons. The sequenced sample was unsorted PBMCs, obtained 6.2 years after starting antiretroviral therapy. These receptors came from a man aged 40-50 years with HIV. CDR3s include the opening cysteine and the closing phenylalanine or tryptophan. A D gene is named only where the DNA matches it firmly. For some rows the clone size is stated as once, few or many, or as a class when expanded; others skip it.

cdr3_nt | cdr3_aa | j_call | clone_size | d_call | v_call
TGTGCCAGCAGTGGGGGGGTTGACTTCACAGATACGCAGTATTTT | CASSGGVDFTDTQYF | TRBJ2-3 | . | . | TRBV2
TGTGCCAGCAGTTACTACGTAGCGGGAGCGGATACGCAGTATTTT | CASSYYVAGADTQYF | TRBJ2-3 | . | TRBD2 | TRBV6-5
TGTGCCAGCAGCCAAGAGGCTAGCGCTTCCTACAATGAGCAGTTCTTC | CASSQEASASYNEQFF | TRBJ2-1 | . | . | TRBV4-2
TGTGCCATCAGTGACGGTCCGAACTCCTACGAGCAGTACTTC | CAISDGPNSYEQYF | TRBJ2-7 | . | . | TRBV10-3
TGTGCCAGCGCTGCCGAGTTACAGGGAACTGGGGCCAACGTCCTGACTTTC | CASAAELQGTGANVLTF | TRBJ2-6 | . | . | TRBV2
TGTGCCAGCAGTTCGGCCAGACCTCAGCCCCAGCATTTT | CASSSARPQPQHF | TRBJ1-5 | . | . | TRBV6-6
TGTGCCAGCAGCTTATCCTCTTTCGTGGAGACCCAGTACTTC | CASSLSSFVETQYF | TRBJ2-5 | . | . | TRBV11-2
TGTGCCAGCAGGGCGGGACAGGGGGACAATCAGCCCCAGCATTTT | CASRAGQGDNQPQHF | TRBJ1-5 | few | TRBD1 | TRBV2
TGTGCCAGCAGCCAAGATCAGTCTGGGTCCTACAATGAGCAGTTCTTC | CASSQDQSGSYNEQFF | TRBJ2-1 | . | . | TRBV4-2
TGCGCCAGCAGCCGACAACAGGGAAACGAGCAGTACTTC | CASSRQQGNEQYF | TRBJ2-7 | . | . | TRBV4-3
TGTGCCATCAGTGACTCTCTAGCGGGAGCGTCATACGAGCAGTACTTC | CAISDSLAGASYEQYF | TRBJ2-7 | . | TRBD2 | TRBV10-3
TGTGCCAGCAGCCCGTCATCCCCCGGGGAGCTGTTTTTT | CASSPSSPGELFF | TRBJ2-2 | . | . | TRBV14
TGTGCCAGCAGTGGGCAGTCAATAGCTGGGGCCAACGTCCTGACTTTC | CASSGQSIAGANVLTF | TRBJ2-6 | . | . | TRBV2
TGTGCCAGCAGCTTAGCAGCGGGATCAGAGACCCAGTACTTC | CASSLAAGSETQYF | TRBJ2-5 | once | TRBD2 | TRBV7-2
TGTGCCAGCAGCCTTCAGGGGGATGGCTACACCTTC | CASSLQGDGYTF | TRBJ1-2 | once | TRBD1 | TRBV4-2
TGTGCCAGCAGCACAGGGAACAACGAGCAGTACTTC | CASSTGNNEQYF | TRBJ2-7 | medium-sized | . | TRBV5-6
TGTGCCAGCAGTTCGTGGACTAGCGGGAGACCCTACGAGCAGTACTTC | CASSSWTSGRPYEQYF | TRBJ2-7 | . | TRBD2 | TRBV27
TGTGCCAGCAGCCCGCAGGACGGGGCCTCCAGCCCGTTGAACGAGCAGTACTTC | CASSPQDGASSPLNEQYF | TRBJ2-7 | . | . | TRBV7-9
TGTGCCAGCAGCTTGGCCGGGACAGGGGTCTACGAGCAGTACTTC | CASSLAGTGVYEQYF | TRBJ2-7 | once | TRBD1 | TRBV5-4
TGCGCCAGCAGCGGAGGGACGGCGAACACTGAAGCTTTCTTT | CASSGGTANTEAFF | TRBJ1-1 | . | . | TRBV5-1
TGTGCCAGCAGCTTAGATGTAAGGGGCACAGATACGCAGTATTTT | CASSLDVRGTDTQYF | TRBJ2-3 | . | . | TRBV11-2
TGTGCCAGTAGGCGACCGGTCGGGTCGGACACCGGGGAGCTGTTTTTT | CASRRPVGSDTGELFF | TRBJ2-2 | . | . | TRBV19
TGTGCCAGCAGTGACGGACGGAACACTGAAGCTTTCTTT | CASSDGRNTEAFF | TRBJ1-1 | . | . | TRBV6-4
TGTGCCAGCAGCGACCCCACGGCGGGCTACACCTTC | CASSDPTAGYTF | TRBJ1-2 | once | . | TRBV9
TGTGCCACCAGCAGAGAGGGACAGGCAGAGTCCTACGAGCAGTACTTC | CATSREGQAESYEQYF | TRBJ2-7 | . | TRBD1 | TRBV15
TGTGCCAGCAGCAAACCGGGACTACCCTACGAGCAGTACTTC | CASSKPGLPYEQYF | TRBJ2-7 | . | TRBD2 | TRBV7-2
TGTGCCAGCAGTGAATTGAGCGGGAGGGCAGGTACGCAGTATTTT | CASSELSGRAGTQYF | TRBJ2-3 | . | TRBD2 | TRBV25-1